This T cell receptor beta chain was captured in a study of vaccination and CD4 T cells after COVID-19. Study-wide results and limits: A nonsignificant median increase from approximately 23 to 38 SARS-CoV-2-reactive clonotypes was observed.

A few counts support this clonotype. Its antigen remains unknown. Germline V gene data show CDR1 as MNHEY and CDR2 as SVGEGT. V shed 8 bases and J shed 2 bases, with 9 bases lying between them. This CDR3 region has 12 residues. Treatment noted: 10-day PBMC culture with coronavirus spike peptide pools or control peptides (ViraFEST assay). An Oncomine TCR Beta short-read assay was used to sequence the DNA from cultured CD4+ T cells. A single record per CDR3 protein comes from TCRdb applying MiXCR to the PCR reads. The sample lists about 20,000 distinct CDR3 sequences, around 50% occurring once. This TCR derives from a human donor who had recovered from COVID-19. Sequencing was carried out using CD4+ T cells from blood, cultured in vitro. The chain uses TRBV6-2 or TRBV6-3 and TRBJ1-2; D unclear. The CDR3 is CASRRGNYGYTF. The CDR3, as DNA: TGTGCCAGCCGTCGGGGAAACTATGGCTACACCTTC.